This entry concerns a single TCR beta chain. The source of the sample is a study of blood T cell repertoires in COVID-19. Across the whole study: Researchers got acute and convalescent COVID-19 samples from the United States, Italy and Spain.

Each exposed participant met a COVID-19 case in the 2 weeks preceding study entry. From germline, CDR1 is SNHLY and CDR2 FYNNEI. The V end lost 4 bases, the J end lost 3 bases, and 12 bases lay between the germline ends. The CDR3 consists of 14 residues. How the authors handled the data: Reference gene primer amplification yielded estimated nucleated cell counts. Here immunoSEQ multiplex PCR was the method, and the copy in TCRdb shows in-frame clones only, minus some. V and J calls and clone size are given by that table; D and trimming were obtained from the DNA. Of 350,000 to 450,000 clones listed, approximately 90% were seen once; the top ten hold roughly 0.86%.

The specimen sequenced was PBMCs or T cells enriched from blood (not recorded which). The receptor was derived from a middle-aged woman who had been exposed to COVID-19. The rearrangement links TRBV2 to TRBJ1-1, with unresolved D. The CDR3 region has the DNA TGTGCCAGCAGTGTGAGCCCGGTGGACACTGAAGCTTTCTTT. This translates into CASSVSPVDTEAFF.